This T cell receptor beta chain stems from a study of blood T cell repertoires in COVID-19. Overall study context: The samples span acute and convalescent COVID-19 from the United States, Italy and Spain.

Study processing details: The assay estimated nucleated cells by amplifying reference gene primers. TCRdb keeps only in-frame clones here, not all; method: immunoSEQ multiplex PCR. That table is the source of V, J and clone size, and D and trimming were worked out from the DNA. The sample yields 200,000 to 250,000 clones, 80% to 85% seen once. The CDR3 loop spans 14 amino acids. Trimming stripped 3 bases from V and 1 base from J, with 9 bases between. Germline values: CDR1 LGHDT, CDR2 YNNKEL (reference sequence). This rearrangement joins TRBV3-1 (or the pseudogene TRBV3-2) to TRBJ1-1; perhaps TRBD1 as D (5 bases). The clonotype was recovered from a woman aged 30 to 39 who had recovered from COVID-19. The sequenced material came from peripheral blood. CDR3 protein: CASSQEQENTEAFF. In DNA form, the CDR3 reads TGTGCCAGCAGCCAGGAACAGGAGAACACTGAAGCTTTCTTT.